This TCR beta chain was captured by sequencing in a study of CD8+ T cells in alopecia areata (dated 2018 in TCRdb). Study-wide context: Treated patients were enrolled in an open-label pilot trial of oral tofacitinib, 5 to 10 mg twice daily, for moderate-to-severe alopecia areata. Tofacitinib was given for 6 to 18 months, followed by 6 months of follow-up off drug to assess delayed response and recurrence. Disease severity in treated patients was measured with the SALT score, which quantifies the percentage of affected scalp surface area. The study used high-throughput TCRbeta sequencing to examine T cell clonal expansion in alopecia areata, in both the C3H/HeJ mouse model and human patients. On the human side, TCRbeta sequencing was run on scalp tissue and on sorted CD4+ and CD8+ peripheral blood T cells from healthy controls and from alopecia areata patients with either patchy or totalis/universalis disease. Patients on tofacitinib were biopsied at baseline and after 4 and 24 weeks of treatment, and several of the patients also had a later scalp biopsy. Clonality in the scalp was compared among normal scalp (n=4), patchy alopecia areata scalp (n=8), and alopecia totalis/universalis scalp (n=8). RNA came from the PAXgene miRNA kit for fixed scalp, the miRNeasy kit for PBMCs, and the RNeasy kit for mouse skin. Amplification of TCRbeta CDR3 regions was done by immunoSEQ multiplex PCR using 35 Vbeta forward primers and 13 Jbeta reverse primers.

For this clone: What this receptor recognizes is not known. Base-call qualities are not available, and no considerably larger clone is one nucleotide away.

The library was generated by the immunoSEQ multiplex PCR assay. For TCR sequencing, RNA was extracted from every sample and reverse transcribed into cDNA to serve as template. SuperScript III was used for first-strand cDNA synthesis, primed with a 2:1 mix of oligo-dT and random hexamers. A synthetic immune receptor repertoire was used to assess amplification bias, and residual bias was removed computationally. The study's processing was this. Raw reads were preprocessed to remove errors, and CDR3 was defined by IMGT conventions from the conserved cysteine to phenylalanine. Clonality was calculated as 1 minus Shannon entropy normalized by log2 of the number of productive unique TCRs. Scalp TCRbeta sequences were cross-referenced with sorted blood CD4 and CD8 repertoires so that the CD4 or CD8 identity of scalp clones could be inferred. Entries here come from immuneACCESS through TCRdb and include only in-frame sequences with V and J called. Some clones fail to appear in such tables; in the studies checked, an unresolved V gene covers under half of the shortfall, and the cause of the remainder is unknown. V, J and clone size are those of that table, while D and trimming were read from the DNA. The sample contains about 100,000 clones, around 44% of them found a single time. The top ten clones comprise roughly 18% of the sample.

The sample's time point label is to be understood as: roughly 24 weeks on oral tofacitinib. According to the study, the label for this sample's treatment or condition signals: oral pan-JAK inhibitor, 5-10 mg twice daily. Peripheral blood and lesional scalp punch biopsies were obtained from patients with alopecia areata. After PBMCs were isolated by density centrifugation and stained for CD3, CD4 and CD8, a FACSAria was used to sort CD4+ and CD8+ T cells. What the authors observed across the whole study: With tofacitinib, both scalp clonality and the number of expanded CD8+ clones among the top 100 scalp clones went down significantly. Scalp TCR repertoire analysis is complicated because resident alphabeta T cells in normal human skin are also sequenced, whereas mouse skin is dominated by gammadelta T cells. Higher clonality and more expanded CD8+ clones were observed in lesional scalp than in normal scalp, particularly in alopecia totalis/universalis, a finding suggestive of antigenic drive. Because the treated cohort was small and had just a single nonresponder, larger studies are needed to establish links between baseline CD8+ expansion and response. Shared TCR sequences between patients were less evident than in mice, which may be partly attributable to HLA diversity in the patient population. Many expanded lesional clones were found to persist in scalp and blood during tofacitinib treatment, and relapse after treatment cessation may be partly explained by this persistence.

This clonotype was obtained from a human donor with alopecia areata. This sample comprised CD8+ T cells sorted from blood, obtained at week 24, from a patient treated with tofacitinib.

CDR3 region: CASSFTSGRTYNEQFF. DNA sequence: TGCGCCAGCAGCTTTACTAGCGGGAGGACCTACAATGAGCAGTTCTTC. The sequence is built from TRBV5-1 and TRBJ2-1, with 12 bases aligning to TRBD2. In the germline V gene, CDR1 corresponds to SGHRS and CDR2 to YFSETQ. The V end gives up 2 bases and the J end 2 bases, leaving 2 bases in the junction not matched to a gene. There are 16 amino acids in the CDR3, from cysteine to phenylalanine inclusive. The read is trimmed to its CDR3 DNA, 48 bases read in frame from base 1. Where the CDR3 stops, the reference TRBV5-1 and TRBJ2-1 genes take over; the full variable domain is KAGVTQTPRYLIKTRGQQVTLSCSPISGHRSVSWYQQTPGQGLQFLFEYFSETQRNKGNFPGRFSGRQFSNSRSEMNVSTLELGDSALYLCASSFTSGRTYNEQFFGPGTRLTVL.